The clone carrying this TCR beta chain turned up a few times. Its target is unknown. This sample was included in a study of vaccination effects on CD4 cells after COVID-19. Here immunoSEQ multiplex PCR was the method, and the copy in TCRdb shows in-frame clones only, minus some. The sample yields about 48,000 clones, approximately 61% seen once. When around nine days of culture had elapsed, CD4+ T cells were isolated. The CDR3 contains 16 residues. CDR1 and CDR2 from the germline V gene are KGHSH and LQKENI. V was pared by 3 bases and J by 0 bases, with 14 bases between. The V and J genes are TRBV18 and TRBJ1-2; D uncertain. Sequences were derived from CD4+ T cells from PBMCs cultured without peptide, sampled before COVID-19 vaccination. This sequence was found in a human donor who received a COVID-19 vaccine. The CDR3 region has the DNA TGTGCCAGCTCACCTCAAAGAGGCGGAGCTAACTATGGCTACACCTTC. It yields the protein CASSPQRGGANYGYTF.